The entry below gives a single T cell receptor (beta chain) sequence along with its context. Trimming pared 1 base from V and 6 bases from J, leaving 10 bases between. Germline-derived CDR1 and CDR2 are SGHVS and FNYEAQ. The length of the CDR3 is 14 residues. The primer mix had 60 Vbeta and 13 Jbeta primers. Sequencing used immunoSEQ multiplex PCR; TCRdb keeps in-frame clones, though not all of them. In the table there are around 94,000 clones, roughly 86% of which are singletons. The data were taken from a study of cytomegalovirus exposure and HLA in healthy donors. The V gene is TRBV7-6, the J gene TRBJ2-1; a weak D match, TRBD1 (6 bases). Material: PBMCs. This clonotype was sampled from a human donor in good health. The CDR3 coding sequence is TGTGCCAGCAGCTTAGGGGGACAAGGCAATGAGCAGTTCTTC. This gives the protein CASSLGGQGNEQFF. The whole variable domain, filled in from reference TRBV7-6 and TRBJ2-1, reads GAGVSQSPRYKVTKRGQDVALRCDPISGHVSLYWYRQALGQGPEFLTYFNYEAQQDKSGLPNDRFSAERPEGSISTLTIQRTEQRDSAMYRCASSLGGQGNEQFFGPGTRLTVL.